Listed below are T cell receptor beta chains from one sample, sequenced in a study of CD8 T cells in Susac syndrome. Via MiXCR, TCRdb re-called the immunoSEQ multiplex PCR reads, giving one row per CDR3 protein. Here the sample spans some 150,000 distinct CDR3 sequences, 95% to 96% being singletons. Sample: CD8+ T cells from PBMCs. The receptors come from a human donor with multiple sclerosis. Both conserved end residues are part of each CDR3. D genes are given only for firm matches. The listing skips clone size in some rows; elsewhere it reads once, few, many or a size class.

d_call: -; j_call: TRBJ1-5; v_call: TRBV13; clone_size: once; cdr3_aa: CASSLGPDQPQHF; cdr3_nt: TGTGCCAGCAGCTTAGGCCCGGATCAGCCCCAGCATTTT
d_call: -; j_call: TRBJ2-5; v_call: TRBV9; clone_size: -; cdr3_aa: CASSFRDNHFQETQYF; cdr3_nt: TGTGCCAGCAGCTTCCGGGACAACCACTTTCAAGAGACCCAGTACTTC
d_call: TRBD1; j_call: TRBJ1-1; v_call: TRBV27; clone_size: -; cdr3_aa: CASSFGRGWTEAFF; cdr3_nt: TGTGCCAGCAGTTTTGGCAGGGGGTGGACTGAAGCTTTCTTT
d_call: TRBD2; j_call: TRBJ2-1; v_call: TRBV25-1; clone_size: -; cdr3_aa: CASSDILAGEVYNEQFF; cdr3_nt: TGTGCCAGCAGTGACATCCTAGCGGGAGAGGTCTACAATGAGCAGTTCTTC
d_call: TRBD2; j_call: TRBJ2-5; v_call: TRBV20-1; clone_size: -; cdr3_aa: CSGKSSGGEETQYF; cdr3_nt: TGCAGTGGGAAGTCAAGCGGGGGCGAAGAGACCCAGTACTTC
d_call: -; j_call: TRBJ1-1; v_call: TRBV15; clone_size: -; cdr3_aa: CATQGNTEAFF; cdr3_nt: TGTGCCACCCAAGGCAACACTGAAGCTTTCTTT
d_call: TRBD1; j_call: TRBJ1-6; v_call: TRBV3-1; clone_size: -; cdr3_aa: CASSQFTGDLLHF; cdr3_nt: TGTGCCAGCAGCCAGTTCACAGGGGATCTCCTCCACTTT
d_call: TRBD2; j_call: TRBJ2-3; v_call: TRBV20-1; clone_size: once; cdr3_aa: CSAREGVPDTQYF; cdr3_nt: TGCAGTGCCCGGGAGGGAGTCCCAGATACGCAGTATTTT
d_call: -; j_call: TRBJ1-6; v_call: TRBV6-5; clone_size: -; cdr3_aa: CASSYPGNSPLHF; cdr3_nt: TGTGCCAGCAGTTACCCGGGGAATTCACCCCTCCACTTT
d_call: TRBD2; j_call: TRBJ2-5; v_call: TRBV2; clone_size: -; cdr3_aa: CASWASGGEETQYF; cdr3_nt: TGTGCCAGCTGGGCTAGCGGGGGGGAAGAGACCCAGTACTTC
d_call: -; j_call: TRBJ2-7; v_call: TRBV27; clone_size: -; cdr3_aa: CASSWGQGSYEQYF; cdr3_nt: TGTGCCAGCAGTTGGGGTCAGGGTTCCTACGAGCAGTACTTC
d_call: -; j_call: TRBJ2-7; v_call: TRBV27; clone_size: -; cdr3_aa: CASSWAGPYEQYF; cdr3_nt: TGTGCCAGCAGTTGGGCAGGCCCCTACGAGCAGTACTTC
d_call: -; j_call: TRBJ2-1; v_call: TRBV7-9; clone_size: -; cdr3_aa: CASSEVGSEQFF; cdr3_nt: TGTGCCAGCAGCGAAGTGGGGTCTGAGCAGTTCTTC
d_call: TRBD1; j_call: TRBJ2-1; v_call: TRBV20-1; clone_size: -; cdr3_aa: CRIQGDYNEQFF; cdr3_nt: TGCAGGATACAGGGGGACTACAATGAGCAGTTCTTC
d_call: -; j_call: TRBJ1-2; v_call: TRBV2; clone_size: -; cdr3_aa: CASSDLGGLYGYTF; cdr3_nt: TGTGCCAGCAGTGACCTGGGAGGGCTCTATGGCTACACCTTC
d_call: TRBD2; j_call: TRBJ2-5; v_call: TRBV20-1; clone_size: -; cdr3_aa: CSARPAGTTETQYF; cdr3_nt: TGCAGTGCTAGGCCCGCGGGGACTACAGAGACCCAGTACTTC
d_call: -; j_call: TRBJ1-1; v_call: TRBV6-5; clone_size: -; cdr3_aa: CASSAMGMMGTEAFF; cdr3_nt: TGTGCCAGCAGTGCGATGGGGATGATGGGGACTGAAGCTTTCTTT
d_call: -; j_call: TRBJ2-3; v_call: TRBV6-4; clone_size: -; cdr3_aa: CASSDSPGRWDTQYF; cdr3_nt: TGTGCCAGCAGTGACTCCCCGGGTCGCTGGGATACGCAGTATTTT
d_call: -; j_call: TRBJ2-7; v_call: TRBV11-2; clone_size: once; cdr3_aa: CASSLELPYEQYF; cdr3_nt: TGTGCCAGCAGCTTAGAGCTGCCATACGAGCAGTACTTC
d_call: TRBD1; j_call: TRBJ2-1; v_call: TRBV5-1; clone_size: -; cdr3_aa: CASGKQGGSYNEQFF; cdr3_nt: TGCGCCAGCGGAAAACAGGGGGGCTCCTACAATGAGCAGTTCTTC
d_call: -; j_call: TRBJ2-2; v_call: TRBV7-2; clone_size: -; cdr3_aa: CASSLLVGELFF; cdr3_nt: TGTGCCAGCAGCTTGTTAGTCGGGGAGCTGTTTTTT
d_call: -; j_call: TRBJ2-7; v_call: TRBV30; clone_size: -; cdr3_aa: CACRDVAYEQYF; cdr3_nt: TGTGCCTGTCGGGACGTAGCCTACGAGCAGTACTTC
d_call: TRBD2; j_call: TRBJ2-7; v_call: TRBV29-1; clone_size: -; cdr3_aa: CSVESFGRGDDEQYF; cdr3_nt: TGCAGCGTTGAATCTTTTGGGCGGGGGGATGACGAGCAGTACTTC
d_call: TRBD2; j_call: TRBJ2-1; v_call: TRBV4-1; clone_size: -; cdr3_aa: CASSPRLAGYNEQFF; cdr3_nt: TGCGCCAGCAGCCCACGACTAGCGGGGTACAATGAGCAGTTCTTC
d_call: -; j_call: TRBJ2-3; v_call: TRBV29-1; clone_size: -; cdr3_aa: CSVNIVGGGSDTQYF; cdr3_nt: TGCAGCGTTAACATAGTAGGCGGAGGCTCAGATACGCAGTATTTT
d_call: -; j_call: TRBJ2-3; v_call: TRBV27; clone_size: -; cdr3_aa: CASSGGGDTQYF; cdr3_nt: TGTGCCAGCAGTGGGGGAGGAGATACGCAGTATTTT
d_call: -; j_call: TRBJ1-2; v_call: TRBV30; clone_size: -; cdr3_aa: CAYESGTGDGYGYTF; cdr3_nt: TGTGCCTACGAATCCGGGACCGGGGATGGCTATGGCTACACCTTC
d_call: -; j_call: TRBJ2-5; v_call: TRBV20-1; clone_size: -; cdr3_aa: CSARGAVVRETQYF; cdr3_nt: TGCAGTGCTAGAGGAGCTGTTGTGCGGGAGACCCAGTACTTC
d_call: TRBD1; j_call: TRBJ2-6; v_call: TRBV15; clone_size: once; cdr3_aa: CATSRKGAAGANVLTF; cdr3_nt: TGTGCCACCAGCAGAAAGGGGGCGGCTGGGGCCAACGTCCTGACTTTC
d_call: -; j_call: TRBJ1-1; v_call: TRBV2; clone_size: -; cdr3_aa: CASSFYRHTEAFF; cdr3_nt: TGTGCCAGCAGTTTCTATCGACACACTGAAGCTTTCTTT
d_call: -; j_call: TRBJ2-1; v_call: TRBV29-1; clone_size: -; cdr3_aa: CSMRFGGWMAEQFF; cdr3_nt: TGCAGCATGAGATTTGGGGGGTGGATGGCTGAGCAGTTCTTC
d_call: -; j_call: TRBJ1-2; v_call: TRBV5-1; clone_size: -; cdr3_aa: CASSLVAGDGYTF; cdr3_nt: TGCGCCAGCAGCTTGGTGGCAGGGGACGGCTACACCTTC
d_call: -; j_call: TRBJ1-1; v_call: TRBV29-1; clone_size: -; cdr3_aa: CSVEDRGRTEAFF; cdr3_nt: TGCAGCGTTGAAGACAGGGGACGAACTGAAGCTTTCTTT
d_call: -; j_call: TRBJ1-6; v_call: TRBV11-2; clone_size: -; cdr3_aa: CASSQNSPLHF; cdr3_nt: TGTGCCAGCAGCCAAAATTCACCCCTCCACTTT
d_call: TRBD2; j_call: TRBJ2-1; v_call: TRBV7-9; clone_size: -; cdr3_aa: CASSPRGPSGGLANEQFF; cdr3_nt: TGTGCCAGCAGCCCTAGAGGTCCTAGCGGGGGCCTAGCGAATGAGCAGTTCTTC
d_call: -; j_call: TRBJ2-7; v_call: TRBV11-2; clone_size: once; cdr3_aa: CASSLKPGTEYSYEQYF; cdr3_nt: TGTGCCAGCAGCTTAAAGCCCGGGACTGAATATTCCTACGAGCAGTACTTC
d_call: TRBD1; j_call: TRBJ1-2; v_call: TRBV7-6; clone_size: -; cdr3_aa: CASSLAQHADRDHGYTF; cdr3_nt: TGTGCCAGCAGCTTAGCTCAACACGCGGACAGGGATCATGGCTACACCTTC
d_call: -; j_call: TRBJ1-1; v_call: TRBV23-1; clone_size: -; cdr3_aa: CASSQSNRLEGTEAFF; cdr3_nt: TGCGCCAGCAGTCAATCCAACAGGCTCGAGGGAACTGAAGCTTTCTTT
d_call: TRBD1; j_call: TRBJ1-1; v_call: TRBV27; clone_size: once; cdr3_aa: CASSWQGATEAFF; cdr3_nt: TGTGCCAGCAGTTGGCAGGGGGCGACTGAAGCTTTCTTT
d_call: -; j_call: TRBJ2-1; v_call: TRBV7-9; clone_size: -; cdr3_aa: CASSLGTDYNEQFF; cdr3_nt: TGTGCCAGCAGCTTGGGAACAGACTACAATGAGCAGTTCTTC
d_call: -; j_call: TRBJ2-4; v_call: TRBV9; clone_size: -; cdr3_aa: CASSVERLGDIQYF; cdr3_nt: TGTGCCAGCAGCGTAGAACGACTTGGGGACATTCAGTACTTC
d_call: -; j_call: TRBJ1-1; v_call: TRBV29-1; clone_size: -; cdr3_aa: CSVALNEAFF; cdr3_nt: TGCAGCGTTGCCTTGAATGAAGCTTTCTTT
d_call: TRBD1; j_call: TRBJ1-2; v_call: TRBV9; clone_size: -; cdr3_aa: CASSRGGTGGDGYTF; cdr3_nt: TGTGCCAGCAGCCGTGGGGGGACAGGGGGCGACGGCTACACCTTC
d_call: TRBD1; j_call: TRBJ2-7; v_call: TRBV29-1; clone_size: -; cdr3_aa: CSVRTGDSYEQYF; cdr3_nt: TGCAGCGTCCGGACAGGGGACTCCTACGAGCAGTACTTC
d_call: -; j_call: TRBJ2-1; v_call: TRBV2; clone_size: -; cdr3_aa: CASSRSAFNEQFF; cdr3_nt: TGTGCCAGCAGCCGCTCGGCTTTCAATGAGCAGTTCTTC
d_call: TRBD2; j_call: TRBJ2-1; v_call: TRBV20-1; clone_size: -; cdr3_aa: CSARDQTSGDSYNEQFF; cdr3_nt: TGCAGTGCTAGAGATCAGACTAGCGGGGACAGCTACAATGAGCAGTTCTTC
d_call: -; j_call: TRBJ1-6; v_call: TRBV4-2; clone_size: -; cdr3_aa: CASSYQVEGWDSPLHF; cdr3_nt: TGTGCCAGCAGCTACCAAGTAGAGGGGTGGGATTCACCCCTCCACTTT
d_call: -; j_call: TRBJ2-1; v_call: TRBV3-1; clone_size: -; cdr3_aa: CASSQGYNEQFF; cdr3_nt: TGTGCCAGCAGCCAGGGATACAATGAGCAGTTCTTC
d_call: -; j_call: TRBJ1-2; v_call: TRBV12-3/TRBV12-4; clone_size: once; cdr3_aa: CASSSGQPSTF; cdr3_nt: TGTGCCAGCAGTTCCGGACAGCCCTCCACCTTC
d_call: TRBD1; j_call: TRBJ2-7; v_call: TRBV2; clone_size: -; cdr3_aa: CASTFRDRDYEQQYF; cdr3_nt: TGTGCCAGCACGTTCCGGGACAGAGACTACGAGCAGCAGTACTTC
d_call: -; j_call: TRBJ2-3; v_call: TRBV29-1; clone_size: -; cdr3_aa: CSVEAGTDTQYF; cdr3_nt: TGCAGCGTTGAAGCGGGCACAGATACGCAGTATTTT
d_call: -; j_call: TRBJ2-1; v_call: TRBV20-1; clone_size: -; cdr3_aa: CSARAPGLQTYNEQFF; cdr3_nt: TGCAGTGCTAGAGCCCCCGGACTTCAAACCTACAATGAGCAGTTCTTC
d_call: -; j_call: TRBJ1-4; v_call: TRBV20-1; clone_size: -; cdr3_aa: CSAKGGGAGEKLFF; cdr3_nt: TGCAGTGCTAAGGGAGGAGGGGCAGGTGAAAAACTGTTTTTT
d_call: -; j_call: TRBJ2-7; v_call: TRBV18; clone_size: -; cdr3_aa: CASSPTTAPSYEQYF; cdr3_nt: TGTGCCAGCTCACCAACGACAGCTCCGTCCTACGAGCAGTACTTC